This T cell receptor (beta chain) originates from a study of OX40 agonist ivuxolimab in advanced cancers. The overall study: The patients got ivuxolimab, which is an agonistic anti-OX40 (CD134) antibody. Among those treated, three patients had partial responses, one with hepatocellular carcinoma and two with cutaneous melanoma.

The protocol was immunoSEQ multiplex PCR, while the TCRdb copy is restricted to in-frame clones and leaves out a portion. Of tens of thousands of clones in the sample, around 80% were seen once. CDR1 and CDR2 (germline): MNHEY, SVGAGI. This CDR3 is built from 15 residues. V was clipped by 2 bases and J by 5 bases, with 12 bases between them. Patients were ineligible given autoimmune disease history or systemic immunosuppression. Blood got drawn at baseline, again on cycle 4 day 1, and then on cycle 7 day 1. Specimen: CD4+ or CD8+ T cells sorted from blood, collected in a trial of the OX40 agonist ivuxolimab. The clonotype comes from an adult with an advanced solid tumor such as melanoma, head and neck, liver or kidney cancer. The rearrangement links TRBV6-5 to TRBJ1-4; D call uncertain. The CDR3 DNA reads TGTGCCAGCAGTTACCGGGCAGTAGGCAATGAAAAACTGTTTTTT. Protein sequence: CASSYRAVGNEKLFF.